This T cell receptor (beta chain) was found in a study of OX40 agonist ivuxolimab in advanced cancers. In the study overall: Melanoma, hepatocellular carcinoma, head and neck or renal cell cancer occurred in dose-escalation patients. Earlier anti-PD-1, anti-PD-L1 or anti-CTLA-4 therapy was permitted; roughly 42% had received some.

A word on this clone: Antigen: not known.

The repertoire was sequenced with immunoSEQ multiplex PCR; TCRdb's copy has only in-frame clones and lacks some. The data contain roughly 57,000 clones, roughly 84% of them singletons. The germline V gene has CDR1 SEHNR and CDR2 FQNEAQ (reference sequence). Unmatched junction bases numbered 8, after V lost 4 bases and J lost 6 bases. The CDR3 runs 16 residues. Study findings and constraints: Certain nonresponding patients likewise had low normalized T-cell clonal expansion.

The rearrangement links TRBV7-9 to TRBJ2-2; 10 nucleotides line up with TRBD2. The TCR originated in an adult with an advanced solid tumor such as melanoma, head and neck, liver or kidney cancer. Sequences were derived from CD4+ or CD8+ T cells sorted from blood, sampled in a trial of the OX40 agonist ivuxolimab. The CDR3 reads CASSWALAGVAGELFF. The CDR3 nucleotides read TGTGCCAGCAGCTGGGCCCTAGCGGGAGTTGCCGGGGAGCTGTTTTTT.